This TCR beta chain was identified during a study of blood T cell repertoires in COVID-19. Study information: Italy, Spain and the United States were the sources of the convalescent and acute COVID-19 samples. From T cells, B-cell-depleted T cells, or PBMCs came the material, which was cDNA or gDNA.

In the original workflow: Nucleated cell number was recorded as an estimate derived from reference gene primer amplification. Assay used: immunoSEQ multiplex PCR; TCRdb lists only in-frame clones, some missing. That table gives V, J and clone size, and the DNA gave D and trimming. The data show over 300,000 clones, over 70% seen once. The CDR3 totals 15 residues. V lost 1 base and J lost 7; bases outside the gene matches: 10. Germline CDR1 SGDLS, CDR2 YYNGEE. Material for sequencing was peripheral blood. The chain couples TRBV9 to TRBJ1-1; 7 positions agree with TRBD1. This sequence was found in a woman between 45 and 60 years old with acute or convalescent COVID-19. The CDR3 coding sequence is TGTGCCAGCAGCGTAATCCCCCAGGGGGGCTATGAAGCTTTCTTT. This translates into CASSVIPQGGYEAFF.